A selection of T cell receptor beta chains follows, all from one sample in a study of shared clonotypes between healthy human individuals. This table comes from immunoSEQ multiplex PCR, and its TCRdb copy is limited to in-frame clones, with some not included. The data contain around 2.1 million clones, around 93% of them singletons. Sequencing input: naive CD8+ T cells from PBMCs. The receptors here all came from a young man in good health. Some clones in this sample may be carry-over from other donors' samples. Each CDR3 is given with its conserved first and last residue. D genes are given only for firm matches. A clone size is listed for some rows: how often the clone was seen (once, few, many), or a class if it is expanded.

v_call	clone_size	cdr3_length	d_call	j_call	cdr3_aa	cdr3_nt
TRBV27	few	13	-	TRBJ1-1	CASSPYENTEAFF	TGTGCCAGCAGTCCGTACGAGAACACTGAAGCTTTCTTT
TRBV9	-	14	-	TRBJ2-2	CASSVAGRTGELFF	TGTGCCAGCAGCGTAGCTGGAAGAACCGGGGAGCTGTTTTTT
TRBV7-9	-	13	-	TRBJ1-2	CASSSARGWGYTF	TGTGCCAGCAGCTCGGCCCGGGGGTGGGGCTACACCTTC
TRBV18	-	16	TRBD2	TRBJ2-3	CASSPRDGRTTDTQYF	TGTGCCAGCTCACCGAGGGACGGGAGGACCACAGATACGCAGTATTTT
TRBV13	-	15	TRBD1	TRBJ2-7	CASSAPGTGDYEQYF	TGTGCCAGCAGCGCACCCGGGACAGGGGACTACGAGCAGTACTTC
TRBV7-2	once	14	-	TRBJ2-2	CASSPLMVSGELFF	TGTGCCAGCAGCCCCCTGATGGTGTCCGGGGAGCTGTTTTTT
TRBV19	-	14	-	TRBJ2-7	CASSAAVASYEQYF	TGTGCCAGTTCCGCCGCAGTAGCCTCCTACGAGCAGTACTTC
TRBV4-1	-	17	TRBD2	TRBJ2-1	CASSQEPGGQTYNEQFF	TGCGCCAGCAGCCAAGAACCGGGAGGCCAAACCTACAATGAGCAGTTCTTC
TRBV29-1	-	13	-	TRBJ1-2	CSVGTHANYGYTF	TGCAGCGTTGGGACACACGCTAACTATGGCTACACCTTC
TRBV30	-	12	-	TRBJ2-6	CAGFPGANVLTF	TGTGCCGGATTCCCCGGGGCCAACGTCCTGACTTTC
TRBV11-3	-	16	TRBD1	TRBJ2-1	CASSSRQGESYNEQFF	TGTGCCAGCAGCTCACGACAGGGTGAGTCCTACAATGAGCAGTTCTTC
TRBV7-9	-	15	-	TRBJ2-3	CASSLAGPGTDTQYF	TGTGCCAGCAGCTTGGCGGGGCCAGGCACAGATACGCAGTATTTT
TRBV5-6	-	13	-	TRBJ1-2	CASSLGTDYGYTF	TGTGCCAGCAGCTTGGGGACTGACTATGGCTACACCTTC
TRBV2	-	14	-	TRBJ2-5	CASRTGSNKETQYF	TGTGCCAGCAGGACAGGATCCAATAAAGAGACCCAGTACTTC
TRBV19	-	12	TRBD2	TRBJ2-7	CATSGRGYEQYF	TGTGCCACTAGCGGGAGAGGATACGAGCAGTACTTC
TRBV28	-	15	-	TRBJ2-7	CASSFLWQGTYEQYF	TGTGCCAGCAGTTTTCTGTGGCAGGGGACCTACGAGCAGTACTTC
TRBV7-6	-	14	TRBD2	TRBJ2-7	CASSGLAVPYEQYF	TGTGCCAGCAGCGGGCTAGCGGTTCCCTACGAGCAGTACTTC
TRBV27	-	13	-	TRBJ2-1	CASSLDVYNEQFF	TGTGCCAGCAGTTTAGACGTCTACAATGAGCAGTTCTTC
TRBV4-1	-	15	-	TRBJ2-5	CASSPPGPPEETQYF	TGCGCCAGCAGCCCGCCGGGCCCACCGGAAGAGACCCAGTACTTC
TRBV27	-	13	-	TRBJ1-5	CASRGYTGEPQHF	TGTGCCAGCAGGGGTTATACGGGGGAGCCCCAGCATTTT
TRBV2	-	17	TRBD1	TRBJ2-7	CASSERPGDRVSVEQYF	TGTGCCAGCAGTGAAAGGCCCGGGGACAGGGTATCGGTCGAGCAGTACTTC
TRBV30	-	12	-	TRBJ2-7	CACSEGWYEQYF	TGTGCCTGCTCTGAGGGGTGGTACGAGCAGTACTTC
TRBV5-4	-	13	TRBD1	TRBJ1-1	CASSLPRGPEAFF	TGTGCCAGCAGCTTGCCTAGGGGGCCTGAAGCTTTCTTT
TRBV28	once	17	TRBD2	TRBJ2-1	CASSSGLAGIKINEQFF	TGTGCCAGCAGTTCCGGACTAGCGGGAATCAAAATCAATGAGCAGTTCTTC
TRBV15	-	15	TRBD2	TRBJ2-1	CATSRVSGRAHEQFF	TGTGCCACCAGCAGAGTTAGCGGGAGGGCCCATGAGCAGTTCTTC
TRBV13	-	13	-	TRBJ2-2	CASSLGSSGELFF	TGTGCCAGCAGCTTAGGGTCGAGCGGGGAGCTGTTTTTT
TRBV28	-	14	-	TRBJ2-5	CASSLGVWQETQYF	TGTGCCAGCAGCCTTGGGGTGTGGCAAGAGACCCAGTACTTC
TRBV7-3	once	17	TRBD2	TRBJ2-3	CASSLDSSGRSTDTQYF	TGTGCCAGCAGCTTGGACTCTAGCGGGAGGAGCACAGATACGCAGTATTTT
TRBV27	-	17	TRBD1	TRBJ2-7	CASSPIDRVTLPGEQYF	TGTGCCAGCAGTCCCATCGACAGGGTAACCCTCCCTGGGGAGCAGTACTTC
TRBV6-5	-	13	-	TRBJ1-5	CASSDSRNQPQHF	TGTGCCAGCAGTGACAGTCGCAATCAGCCCCAGCATTTT
TRBV7-9	-	11	TRBD2	TRBJ2-5	CASSPGGTQYF	TGTGCCAGCAGCCCGGGGGGGACCCAGTACTTC
TRBV6-5	-	14	-	TRBJ2-1	CASSYTVGNNEQFF	TGTGCCAGCAGTTACACAGTGGGGAACAATGAGCAGTTCTTC
TRBV7-8	-	16	-	TRBJ2-1	CASSWVRDSPYNEQFF	TGTGCCAGCAGCTGGGTCCGGGACTCACCCTACAATGAGCAGTTCTTC
TRBV28	-	18	TRBD2	TRBJ2-1	CASSLPGLAGRSYNEQFF	TGTGCCAGCAGTTTACCGGGACTAGCGGGCCGCTCCTACAATGAGCAGTTCTTC
TRBV6-6	-	15	TRBD1	TRBJ1-1	CASSIGQGVVTEAFF	TGTGCCAGCAGTATTGGACAGGGGGTCGTCACTGAAGCTTTCTTT
TRBV4-2	once	17	TRBD2	TRBJ2-3	CASSQVRREGMTDTQYF	TGTGCCAGCAGCCAAGTCAGGCGGGAGGGAATGACAGATACGCAGTATTTT
TRBV27	-	14	TRBD1	TRBJ2-1	CASTSGGPYNEQFF	TGTGCCAGCACGTCAGGGGGACCTTACAATGAGCAGTTCTTC
TRBV10-1	-	14	TRBD1	TRBJ2-7	CASSSRDRSYEQYF	TGCGCCAGCAGTTCCCGGGACAGATCCTACGAGCAGTACTTC
TRBV4-1	-	17	TRBD2	TRBJ2-2	CASSQGGTEGDTGELFF	TGCGCCAGCAGCCAGGGGGGGACCGAGGGAGACACCGGGGAGCTGTTTTTT
TRBV30	-	14	TRBD2	TRBJ2-7	CAWSVVRETYEQYF	TGTGCCTGGAGTGTAGTGCGGGAGACCTACGAGCAGTACTTC
TRBV5-1	-	17	-	TRBJ1-5	CASSHPFAAGDQEPQHF	TGCGCCAGCAGCCACCCCTTTGCGGCAGGGGACCAGGAGCCCCAGCATTTT
TRBV7-6	-	15	-	TRBJ2-1	CASSLDPAGRDEQFF	TGTGCCAGCAGCTTAGACCCGGCGGGACGGGATGAGCAGTTCTTC
TRBV4-3	-	15	-	TRBJ1-2	CASSQGTFLYYGYTF	TGCGCCAGCAGCCAGGGGACGTTCCTTTACTATGGCTACACCTTC
TRBV19	-	15	TRBD2	TRBJ2-3	CASRPSGRGTDTQYF	TGTGCCAGTAGACCGAGCGGGAGGGGCACAGATACGCAGTATTTT
TRBV10-3	-	14	-	TRBJ1-1	CAISESGANTEAFF	TGTGCCATCAGTGAGTCGGGGGCGAACACTGAAGCTTTCTTT
TRBV10-3	-	14	-	TRBJ1-1	CAISESGGFTEAFF	TGTGCCATCAGTGAGTCGGGGGGCTTCACTGAAGCTTTCTTT
TRBV7-8	-	14	TRBD1	TRBJ2-5	CASSPRTGDETQYF	TGTGCCAGCAGCCCTAGGACAGGGGACGAGACCCAGTACTTC
TRBV27	-	12	TRBD1	TRBJ1-4	CATGTGAEKLFF	TGTGCCACCGGGACAGGGGCCGAAAAACTGTTTTTT
TRBV29-1	few	13	-	TRBJ1-1	CSVPGQTNTEAFF	TGCAGCGTGCCGGGCCAGACGAACACTGAAGCTTTCTTT
TRBV11-2	-	16	TRBD2	TRBJ2-7	CASRLGGSGGPYEQYF	TGTGCCAGCAGACTTGGAGGTAGCGGGGGACCCTACGAGCAGTACTTC
TRBV6-1	-	15	-	TRBJ1-5	CASSEGWGRDQPQHF	TGTGCCAGCAGTGAAGGGTGGGGCAGAGATCAGCCCCAGCATTTT
TRBV7-9	-	15	-	TRBJ2-7	CASSNGRYSNYEQYF	TGTGCCAGCAGCAACGGCCGGTACAGTAACTACGAGCAGTACTTC
TRBV27	-	14	-	TRBJ1-1	CASSSREGGSEAFF	TGTGCCAGCAGTTCCCGCGAGGGAGGGTCTGAAGCTTTCTTT
TRBV27	-	15	TRBD1	TRBJ2-7	CASSLTTGSSYEQYF	TGTGCCAGCAGTTTGACGACAGGGAGCTCCTACGAGCAGTACTTC
TRBV6-5	-	16	-	TRBJ2-1	CASSYKYREVNNEQFF	TGTGCCAGCAGTTACAAGTACAGGGAGGTAAACAATGAGCAGTTCTTC
TRBV27	once	13	-	TRBJ1-2	CASSHGVQYGYTF	TGTGCCAGCAGTCACGGAGTCCAATATGGCTACACCTTC
TRBV11-2	-	15	-	TRBJ2-2	CASSLGAGSTGELFF	TGTGCCAGCAGCTTAGGAGCAGGGTCCACCGGGGAGCTGTTTTTT
TRBV27	-	15	-	TRBJ1-5	CASSLFAGSNQPQHF	TGTGCCAGCAGTTTATTTGCAGGATCCAATCAGCCCCAGCATTTT